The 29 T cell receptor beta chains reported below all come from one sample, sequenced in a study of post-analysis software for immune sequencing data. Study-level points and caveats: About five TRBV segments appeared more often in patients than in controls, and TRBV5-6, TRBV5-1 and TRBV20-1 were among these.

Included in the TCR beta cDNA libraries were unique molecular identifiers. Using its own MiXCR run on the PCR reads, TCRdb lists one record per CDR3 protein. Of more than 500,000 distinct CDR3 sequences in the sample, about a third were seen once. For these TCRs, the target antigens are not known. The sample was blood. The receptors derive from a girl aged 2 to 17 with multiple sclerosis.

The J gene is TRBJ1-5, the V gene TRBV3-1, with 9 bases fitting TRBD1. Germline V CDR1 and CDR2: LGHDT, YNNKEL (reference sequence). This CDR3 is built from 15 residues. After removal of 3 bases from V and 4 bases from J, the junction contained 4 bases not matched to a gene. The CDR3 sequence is CASSHMGQGNQPQHF. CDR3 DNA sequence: TGTGCCAGCAGCCATATGGGACAGGGTAATCAGCCCCAGCATTTT.

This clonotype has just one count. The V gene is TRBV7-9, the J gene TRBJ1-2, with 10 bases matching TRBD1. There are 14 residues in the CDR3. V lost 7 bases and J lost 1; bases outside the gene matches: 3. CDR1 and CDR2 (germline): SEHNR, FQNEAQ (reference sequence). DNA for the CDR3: TGTGCCAGCACAGGGACAGGGGTTAACTATGGCTACACCTTC. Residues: CASTGTGVNYGYTF.

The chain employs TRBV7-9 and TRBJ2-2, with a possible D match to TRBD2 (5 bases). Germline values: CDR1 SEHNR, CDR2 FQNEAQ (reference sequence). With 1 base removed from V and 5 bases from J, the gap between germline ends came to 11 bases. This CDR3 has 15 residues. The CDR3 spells CASSLGRILTGELFF. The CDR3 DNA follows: TGTGCCAGCAGCTTAGGGAGGATCTTGACCGGGGAGCTGTTTTTT. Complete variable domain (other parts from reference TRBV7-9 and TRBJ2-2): DTGVSQNPRHKITKRGQNVTFRCDPISEHNRLYWYRQTLGQGPEFLTYFQNEAQLEKSRLLSDRFSAERPKGSFSTLEIQRTEQGDSAMYLCASSLGRILTGELFFGEGSRLTVL.

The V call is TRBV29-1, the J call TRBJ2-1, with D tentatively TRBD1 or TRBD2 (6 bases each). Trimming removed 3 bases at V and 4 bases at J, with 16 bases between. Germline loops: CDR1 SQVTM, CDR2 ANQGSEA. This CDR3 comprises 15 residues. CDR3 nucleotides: TGCAGCGTTGATGGGGGGCACCTTAGTTACAATGAGCAGTTCTTC. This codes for CSVDGGHLSYNEQFF.

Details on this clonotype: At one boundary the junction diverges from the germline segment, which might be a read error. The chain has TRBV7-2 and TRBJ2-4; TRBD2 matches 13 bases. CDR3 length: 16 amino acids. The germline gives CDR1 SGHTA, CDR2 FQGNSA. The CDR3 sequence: CASSHGTSGDRDIRYF. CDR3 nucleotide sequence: TGTGCCAGCAGCCACGGGACTAGCGGGGACCGGGACATTCGGTACTTC.

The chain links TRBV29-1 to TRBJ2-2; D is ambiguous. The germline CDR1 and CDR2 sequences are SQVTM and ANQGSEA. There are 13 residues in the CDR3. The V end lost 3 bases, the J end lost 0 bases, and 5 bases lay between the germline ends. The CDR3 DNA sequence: TGCAGCGTTGACAGTGCGAACACCGGGGAGCTGTTTTTT. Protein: CSVDSANTGELFF.

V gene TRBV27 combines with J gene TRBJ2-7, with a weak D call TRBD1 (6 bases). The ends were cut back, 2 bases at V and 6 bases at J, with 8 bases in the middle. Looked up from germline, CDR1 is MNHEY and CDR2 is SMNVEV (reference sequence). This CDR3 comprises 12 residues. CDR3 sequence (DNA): TGTGCCAGCAGTTTACCGACAGGCGAGCAGTACTTC. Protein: CASSLPTGEQYF.

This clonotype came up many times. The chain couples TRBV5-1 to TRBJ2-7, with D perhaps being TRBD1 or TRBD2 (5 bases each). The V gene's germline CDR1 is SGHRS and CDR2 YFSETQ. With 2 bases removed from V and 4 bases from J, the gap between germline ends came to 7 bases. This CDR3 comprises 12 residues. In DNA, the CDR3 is TGCGCCAGCAGCTTCGAGGGGTACGAGCAGTACTTC. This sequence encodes CASSFEGYEQYF.

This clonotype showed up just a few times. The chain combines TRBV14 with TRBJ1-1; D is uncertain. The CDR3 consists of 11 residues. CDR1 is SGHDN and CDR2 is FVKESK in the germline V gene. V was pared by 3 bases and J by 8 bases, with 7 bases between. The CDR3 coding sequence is TGTGCCAGCAGCCACCGGAGCGAAGCTTTCTTT. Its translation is CASSHRSEAFF. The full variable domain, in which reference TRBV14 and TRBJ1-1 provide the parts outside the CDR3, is EAGVTQFPSHSVIEKGQTVTLRCDPISGHDNLYWYRRVMGKEIKFLLHFVKESKQDESGMPNNRFLAERTGGTYSTLKVQPAELEDSGVYFCASSHRSEAFFGQGTRLTVV.

The CDR3 bases are TGTGCCAGCAGCCAAGGGCGGACGTCGTTCGAAGATACGCAGTATTTT. Amino acid sequence: CASSQGRTSFEDTQYF. The rearrangement joins TRBV3-1 to TRBJ2-3; D remains ambiguous. Germline CDR1 LGHDT, CDR2 YNNKEL (reference sequence). Trimming took off 1 base at V and 5 bases at J, with 16 bases between the two ends. This CDR3 is built from 16 residues.

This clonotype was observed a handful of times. CDR3 nucleotides: TGCGCCAGCAGCTTAGCGGGGGGGATCTACAATGAGCAGTTCTTC. Translating it yields CASSLAGGIYNEQFF. The gene calls are TRBV5-1 and TRBJ2-1; 10 bases map to TRBD2. In germline, CDR1 is SGHRS, CDR2 YFSETQ. There are 15 residues in the CDR3. V was pared by 2 bases and J by 3 bases, with 2 bases of the junction left unmatched.

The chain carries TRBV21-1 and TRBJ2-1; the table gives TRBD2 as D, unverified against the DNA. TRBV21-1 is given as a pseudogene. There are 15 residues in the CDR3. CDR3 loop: CASSHQVAGSNEQFF. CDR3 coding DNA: TGTGCCAGCAGCCACCAGGTAGCGGGTAGCAATGAGCAGTTCTTC.

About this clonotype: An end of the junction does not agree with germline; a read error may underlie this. In DNA form, the CDR3 reads TGCGCCAACAGCTTCGAAAACAGGGATGGCTACACCTTC. Translated, it gives CANSFENRDGYTF. This sequence joins TRBV5-1 and TRBJ1-2, with a weak D call TRBD1 (6 bases). The germline CDR1 and CDR2 sequences are SGHRS and YFSETQ. The CDR3 has 13 amino acids.

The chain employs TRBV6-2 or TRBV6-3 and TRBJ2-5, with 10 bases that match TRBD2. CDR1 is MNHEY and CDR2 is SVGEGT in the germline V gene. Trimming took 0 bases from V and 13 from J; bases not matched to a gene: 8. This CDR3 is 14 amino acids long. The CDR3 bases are TGTGCCAGCAGTTACTCCCCAACTAGCGGGGTTGCGTACTTC. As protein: CASSYSPTSGVAYF.

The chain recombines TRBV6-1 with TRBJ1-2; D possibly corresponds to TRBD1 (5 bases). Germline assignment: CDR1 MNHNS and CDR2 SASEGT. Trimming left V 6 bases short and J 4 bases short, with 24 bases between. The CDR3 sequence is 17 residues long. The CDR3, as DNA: TGTGCCAGCAGAGATAACAGGTTTTGGGAAGCCTTCTATGGCTACACCTTC. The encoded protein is CASRDNRFWEAFYGYTF.

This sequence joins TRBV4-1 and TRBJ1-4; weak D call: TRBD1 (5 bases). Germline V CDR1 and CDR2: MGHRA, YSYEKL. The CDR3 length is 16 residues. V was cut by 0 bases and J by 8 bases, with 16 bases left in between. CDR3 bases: TGCGCCAGCAGCCAAGAAACCCACCGGGGCAGCGAAAAACTGTTTTTT. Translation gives CASSQETHRGSEKLFF.

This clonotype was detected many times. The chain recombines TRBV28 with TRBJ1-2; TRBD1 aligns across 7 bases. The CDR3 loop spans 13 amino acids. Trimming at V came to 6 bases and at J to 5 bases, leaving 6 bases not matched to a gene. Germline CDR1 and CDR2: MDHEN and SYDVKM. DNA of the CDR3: TGTGCCAGCAGGCCCACAGGGGAATATGGCTACACCTTC. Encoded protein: CASRPTGEYGYTF.

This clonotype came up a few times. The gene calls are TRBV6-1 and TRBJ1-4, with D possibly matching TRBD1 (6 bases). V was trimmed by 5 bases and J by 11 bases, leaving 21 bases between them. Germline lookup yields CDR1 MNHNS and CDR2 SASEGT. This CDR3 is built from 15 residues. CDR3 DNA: TGTGCCAGCAGTTCCCGGACAGATCGGGGCTGGAAACTGTTTTTT. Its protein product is CASSSRTDRGWKLFF.

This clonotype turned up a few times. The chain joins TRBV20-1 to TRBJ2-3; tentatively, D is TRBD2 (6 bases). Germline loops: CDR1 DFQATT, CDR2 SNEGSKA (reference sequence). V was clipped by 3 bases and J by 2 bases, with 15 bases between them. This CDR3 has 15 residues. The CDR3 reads CSASTRGPTTDTQYF. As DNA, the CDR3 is TGCAGTGCTAGTACGCGGGGACCCACCACAGATACGCAGTATTTT.

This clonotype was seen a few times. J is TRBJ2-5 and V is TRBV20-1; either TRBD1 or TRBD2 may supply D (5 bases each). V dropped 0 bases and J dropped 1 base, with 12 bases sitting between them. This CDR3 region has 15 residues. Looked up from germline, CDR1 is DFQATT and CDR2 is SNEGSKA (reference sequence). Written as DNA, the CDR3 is TGCAGTGCTAGAGATCGGGGACGGTCCCAAGAGACCCAGTACTTC. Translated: CSARDRGRSQETQYF.

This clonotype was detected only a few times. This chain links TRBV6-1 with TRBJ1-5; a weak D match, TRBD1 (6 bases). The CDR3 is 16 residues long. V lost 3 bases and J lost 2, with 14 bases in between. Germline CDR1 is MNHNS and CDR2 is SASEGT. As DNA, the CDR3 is TGTGCCAGCAGTGATCTATATCCAGGGGGCAATCAGCCCCAGCATTTT. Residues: CASSDLYPGGNQPQHF.

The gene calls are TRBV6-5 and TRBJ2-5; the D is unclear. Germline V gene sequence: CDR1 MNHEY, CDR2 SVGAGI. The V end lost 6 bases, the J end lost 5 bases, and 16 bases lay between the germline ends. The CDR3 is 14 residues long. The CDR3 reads CASSQWGSGETQYF. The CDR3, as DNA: TGTGCCAGCAGCCAGTGGGGTTCTGGTGAGACCCAGTACTTC.

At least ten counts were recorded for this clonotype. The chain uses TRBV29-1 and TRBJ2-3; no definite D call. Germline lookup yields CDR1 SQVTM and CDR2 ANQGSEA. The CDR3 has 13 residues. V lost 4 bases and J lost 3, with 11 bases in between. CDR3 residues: CSVGALRTDTQYF. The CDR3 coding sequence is TGCAGCGTTGGAGCCCTCCGGACAGATACGCAGTATTTT.

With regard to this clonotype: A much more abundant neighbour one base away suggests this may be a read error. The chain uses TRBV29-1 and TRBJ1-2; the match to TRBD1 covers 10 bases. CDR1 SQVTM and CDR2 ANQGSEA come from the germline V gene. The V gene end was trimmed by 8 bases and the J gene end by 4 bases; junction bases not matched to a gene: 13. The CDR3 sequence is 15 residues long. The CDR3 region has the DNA TGCAGCATTCCCGGGACAGGGGACATAACCTATGGCTACACCTTC. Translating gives CSIPGTGDITYGYTF.

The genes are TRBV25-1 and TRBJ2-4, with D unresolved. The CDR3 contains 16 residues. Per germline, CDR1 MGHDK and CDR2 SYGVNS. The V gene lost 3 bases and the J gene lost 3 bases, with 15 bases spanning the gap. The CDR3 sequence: CASSDYQDGYKNIQYF. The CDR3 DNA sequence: TGTGCCAGCAGTGACTACCAGGACGGATACAAAAACATTCAGTACTTC.

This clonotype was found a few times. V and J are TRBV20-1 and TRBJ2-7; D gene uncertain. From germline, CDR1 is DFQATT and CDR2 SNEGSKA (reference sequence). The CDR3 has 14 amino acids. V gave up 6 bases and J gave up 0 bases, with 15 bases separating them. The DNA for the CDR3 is TGCAGTGCCCCGAACCCCTATAGCTCCTACGAGCAGTACTTC. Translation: CSAPNPYSSYEQYF.

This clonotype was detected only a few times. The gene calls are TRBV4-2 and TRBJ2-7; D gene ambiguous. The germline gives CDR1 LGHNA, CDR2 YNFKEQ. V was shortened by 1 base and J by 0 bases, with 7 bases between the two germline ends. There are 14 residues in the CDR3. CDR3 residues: CASSQVGFSYEQYF. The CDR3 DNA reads TGTGCCAGCAGCCAAGTGGGGTTCTCCTACGAGCAGTACTTC.

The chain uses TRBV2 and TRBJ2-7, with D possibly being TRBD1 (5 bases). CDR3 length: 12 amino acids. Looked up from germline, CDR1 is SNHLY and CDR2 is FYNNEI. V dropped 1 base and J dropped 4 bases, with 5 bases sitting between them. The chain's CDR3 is CASSEGQYEQYF. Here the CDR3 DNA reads TGTGCCAGCAGTGAAGGACAGTACGAGCAGTACTTC.

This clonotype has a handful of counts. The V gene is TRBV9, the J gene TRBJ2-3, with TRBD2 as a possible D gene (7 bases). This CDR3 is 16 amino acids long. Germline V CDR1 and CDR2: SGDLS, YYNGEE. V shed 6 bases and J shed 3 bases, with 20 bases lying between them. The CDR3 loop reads CASKQGAGAPTDTQYF. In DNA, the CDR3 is TGTGCCAGCAAACAAGGGGCGGGGGCCCCGACAGATACGCAGTATTTT. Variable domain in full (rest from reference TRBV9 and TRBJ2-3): DSGVTQTPKHLITATGQRVTLRCSPRSGDLSVYWYQQSLDQGLQFLIQYYNGEERAKGNILERFSAQQFPDLHSELNLSSLELGDSALYFCASKQGAGAPTDTQYFGPGTRLTVL.